This T cell receptor (beta chain) was retrieved from a study of blood T cell repertoires in COVID-19. Background on the study: Specimens from acute and convalescent COVID-19 originated in the United States, Italy and Spain. T cells, B-cell-depleted T cells, or PBMCs supplied cDNA or gDNA.

The authors' processing: How many nucleated cells were present was estimated from reference gene primer amplification. Profiled with immunoSEQ multiplex PCR; TCRdb holds only in-frame clones, not every one. Clone size and V and J calls were adopted from that table, with D and trimming inferred from the DNA. The table lists roughly 300,000 clones, more than 75% of them singletons, with about 2.1% in the top ten. Cohort placement rested on clinical history that participants reported themselves. This clone was seen a handful of times. The sequence derives from a woman between 35 and 50 years old with acute COVID-19. Material for sequencing was PBMCs or T cells enriched from blood (not recorded which).

The CDR3 sequence: CASSTQVNTEAFF. In DNA, the CDR3 is TGTGCCAGTAGTACCCAGGTGAACACTGAAGCTTTCTTT. J is TRBJ1-1 and V is TRBV19; no clear D. There are 13 residues in the CDR3. V was trimmed by 4 bases and J by 0 bases, leaving 6 bases between them. Germline values: CDR1 LNHDA, CDR2 SQIVND (reference sequence).